The TCR beta chain described here comes from a study of technical replicates of blood from a few donors. Per the germline V gene, CDR1 is SEHNR and CDR2 is FQNEAQ (reference sequence). The CDR3 runs 14 residues. Trimming stripped 1 base from V and 0 bases from J, with 6 bases between. The data were produced by immunoSEQ multiplex PCR, yet TCRdb's version contains in-frame clones alone and is incomplete. Altogether some 64,000 clones are present, about 97% being singletons, with the ten largest covering approximately 0.18%. This sequence originates from a human donor in good health. The V call is TRBV7-9, the J call TRBJ2-5; TRBD2 might be the D (5 bases). The sample taken for sequencing was T cells isolated from PBMCs. CDR3 DNA sequence: TGTGCCAGCAGCTTAGGCGGGTACCAAGAGACCCAGTACTTC. This codes for CASSLGGYQETQYF.